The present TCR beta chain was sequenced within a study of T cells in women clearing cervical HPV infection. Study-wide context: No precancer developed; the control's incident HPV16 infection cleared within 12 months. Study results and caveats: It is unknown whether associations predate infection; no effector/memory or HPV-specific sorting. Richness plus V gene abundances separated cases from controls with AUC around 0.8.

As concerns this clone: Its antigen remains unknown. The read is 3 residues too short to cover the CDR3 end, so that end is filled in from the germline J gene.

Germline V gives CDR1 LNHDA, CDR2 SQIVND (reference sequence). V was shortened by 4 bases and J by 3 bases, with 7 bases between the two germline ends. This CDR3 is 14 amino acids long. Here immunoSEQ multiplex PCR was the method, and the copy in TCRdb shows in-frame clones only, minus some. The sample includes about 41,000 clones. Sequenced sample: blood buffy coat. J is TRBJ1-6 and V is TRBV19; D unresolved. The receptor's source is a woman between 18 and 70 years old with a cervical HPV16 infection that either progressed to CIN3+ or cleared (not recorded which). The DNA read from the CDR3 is TGTGCCAGTAGTAAGGTGTACTATAATTCACCC. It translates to CASSKVYYNSP. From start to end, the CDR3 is CASSKVYYNSPLHF.